These T cell receptor beta chains were read from a single sample in a study of cytomegalovirus exposure and HLA in healthy donors. Produced via immunoSEQ multiplex PCR; TCRdb's table is partial and in-frame only. The repertoire consists of 150,000 to 200,000 clones, with approximately 79% occurring once and the leading ten covering around 2%. Sequencing was done on a sample of PBMCs. The receptors were sampled from a human donor in good health. Both conserved end residues are part of each CDR3. A D gene is named only where the DNA matches it firmly. Expanded clones get a size class; other rows say once, few or many, or leave the size out.

TRBD1,TRBJ2-7,-,TRBV7-2,TGTGCCAGCAGCGTCCCGGGCAGGGGGCCCTACGAGCAGTACTTC,CASSVPGRGPYEQYF
-,TRBJ2-1,-,TRBV20-1,TGCAGTGCTAGACGCAGAAATGAGCAGTTCTTC,CSARRRNEQFF
-,TRBJ2-2,-,TRBV18,TGTGCCAGCTCACCAGGGGCGCTTAGCGGGGAGCTGTTTTTT,CASSPGALSGELFF
-,TRBJ1-1,few,TRBV6-5,TGTGCCAGCAGTCACAACAGGGTGCTATACACTGAAGCTTTCTTT,CASSHNRVLYTEAFF
TRBD1,TRBJ2-1,few,TRBV5-8,TGTGCCAGCGGGATCGACAGGGCCCCCTACAATGAGCAGTTCTTC,CASGIDRAPYNEQFF
TRBD1,TRBJ1-2,once,TRBV9,TGTGCCAGCAGCGTAGAGACAGGGGGTGGCTACACCTTC,CASSVETGGGYTF
TRBD1,TRBJ1-2,-,TRBV7-9,TGTGCCAGCAGCTTAGTTCCACAGGGGAGTGGAGGCTACACCTTC,CASSLVPQGSGGYTF
TRBD2,TRBJ2-1,-,TRBV6-6,TGTGCCAGCAGTCGCGGGGGGGAGGGCTACAATGAGCAGTTCTTC,CASSRGGEGYNEQFF
TRBD1,TRBJ1-4,few,TRBV7-9,TGTGCCAGCAGCTATTCGGACAGGGAGGCTAATGAAAAACTGTTTTTT,CASSYSDREANEKLFF
-,TRBJ1-3,-,TRBV9,TGTGCCAGCAGCACCCGCCAGGGGCGGAACTCTGGAAACACCATATATTTT,CASSTRQGRNSGNTIYF
-,TRBJ2-7,-,TRBV9,TGTGCCAGCAGCATAGCCGACAGCTACGAGCAGTACTTC,CASSIADSYEQYF
-,TRBJ1-1,-,TRBV25-1,TGTGCCAGCAGTCCGCCAGGGTTGTGGGGTGAAGCTTTCTTT,CASSPPGLWGEAFF
-,TRBJ2-7,-,TRBV19,TGTGCCAGTAGTTTCGGGACACACACATCCTACGAGCAGTACTTC,CASSFGTHTSYEQYF
-,TRBJ2-1,-,TRBV5-1,TGCGCCAGCAGCTTGTTGGGCAGGGGGGATTACAATGAGCAGTTCTTC,CASSLLGRGDYNEQFF
TRBD1,TRBJ2-3,-,TRBV10-3,TGTGCCGTTACAGGGGGCGCCGGCACAGATACGCAGTATTTT,CAVTGGAGTDTQYF
-,TRBJ1-6,-,TRBV19,TGTGCCAGTAGCTTACAGGGTGGAAGGGATTCACCCCTCCACTTT,CASSLQGGRDSPLHF
TRBD1,TRBJ1-4,-,TRBV14,TGTGCCAGCAGCCATCCAGGGGGCTATGAAAAACTGTTTTTT,CASSHPGGYEKLFF
TRBD1,TRBJ2-5,-,TRBV11-2,TGTGCCAGCAGTCAATGGGACAGGGATTCGGAGACCCAGTACTTC,CASSQWDRDSETQYF
TRBD1,TRBJ2-1,-,TRBV6-5,TGTGCCAGCAGTCGGGACAGAGGATACAATGAGCAGTTCTTC,CASSRDRGYNEQFF
TRBD1,TRBJ2-5,-,TRBV5-3,TGTGCCAGAAGCGAAGAGACAGGGGGATACCAAGAGACCCAGTACTTC,CARSEETGGYQETQYF
-,TRBJ1-1,-,TRBV7-9,TGTGCCAGCAGCTTAGATCCTCAGTTCGGGGCTTTCTTT,CASSLDPQFGAFF
-,TRBJ1-6,-,TRBV10-3,TGTGCCATCAGTGAGTCGACGCCCAGGGAGGGTTCACCCCTCCACTTT,CAISESTPREGSPLHF
-,TRBJ2-1,-,TRBV4-2,TGTGCCAGCAGCCAAGATTTCAACTACAATGAGCAGTTCTTC,CASSQDFNYNEQFF
-,TRBJ2-7,few,TRBV6-1,TGTGCCAGCAGTCCGGACAGCTCCTACGAGCAGTACTTC,CASSPDSSYEQYF
-,TRBJ2-1,-,TRBV7-9,TGTTCCAGCAGTATAGCGTTCGATGAGCAGTTCTTC,CSSSIAFDEQFF
TRBD2,TRBJ2-1,-,TRBV6-5,TGTGCCAGCAGTTACTTAGCGGGGGGCTTCGCCGGTGAGCAGTTCTTC,CASSYLAGGFAGEQFF
TRBD2,TRBJ2-5,-,TRBV4-2,TGTGCCAGCAGCCAAGAAATCGGCCTAGCGGGGGGGCGGGAGACCCAGTACTTC,CASSQEIGLAGGRETQYF
TRBD1,TRBJ1-5,-,TRBV6-1,TGTGCCAGCTGCAGCCAGGGACAGACGAATCAGCCCCAGCATTTT,CASCSQGQTNQPQHF
-,TRBJ1-6,-,TRBV5-6,TGTGCCAGCAGCTTGGGAGGGTCTGTTAATTCACCCCTCCACTTT,CASSLGGSVNSPLHF
-,TRBJ2-3,-,TRBV4-3,TGCGCCAGCAGCCAGTTTTATTCAGATACGCAGTATTTT,CASSQFYSDTQYF
TRBD1,TRBJ2-7,-,TRBV10-1,TGCGCCAGCAGAGGATCCGGGACAGGGGACCACGAGCAGTACTTC,CASRGSGTGDHEQYF
TRBD1,TRBJ1-4,-,TRBV19,TGTGCCAGCTCTCACCCCCGGGACAGGGAATCAGAAAAACTGTTTTTT,CASSHPRDRESEKLFF
-,TRBJ1-1,-,TRBV11-3,TGTGCCAGCAGCCAACGCACGGGAAAGGACACTGAAGCTTTCTTT,CASSQRTGKDTEAFF
TRBD2,TRBJ2-3,-,TRBV7-8,TGTGCCAGCAGCTTCGGGGGGATCACAGATACGCAGTATTTT,CASSFGGITDTQYF
TRBD2,TRBJ2-2,-,TRBV6-5,TGTGCCAGCAGTCGGGACTACCGACGGACCGGGGAGCTGTTTTTT,CASSRDYRRTGELFF
-,TRBJ1-1,once,TRBV28,TGTGCCAGCAGACAACGTACCCGATTGACAGTGAGTGAAGCTTTCTTT,CASRQRTRLTVSEAFF
-,TRBJ2-1,few,TRBV18,TGTGCCAGCTCTCAGGGACAAAACTCCTACAATGAGCAGTTCTTC,CASSQGQNSYNEQFF
-,TRBJ2-5,once,TRBV5-4,TGTGCCAGCAGCTCGACCGGGAGCCCGTCAGGGACCCAGTACTTC,CASSSTGSPSGTQYF
-,TRBJ1-5,once,TRBV6-5,TGTGCCAGCAGTTACTCCAGGGGCAATCAGCCCCAGCATTTT,CASSYSRGNQPQHF
-,TRBJ1-4,-,TRBV7-9,TGTGCCAGCAGCTTAGTGGGCACTAATGAAAAACTGTTTTTT,CASSLVGTNEKLFF
TRBD1,TRBJ2-7,-,TRBV10-2,TGCGCCAGCAGTGAACAGGGGCCCCCGGGGACCTACGAGCAGTACTTC,CASSEQGPPGTYEQYF
TRBD1,TRBJ2-1,-,TRBV2,TGTGCCAGTACACCGGGACAGGCCTCGAATGAGCAGTTCTTC,CASTPGQASNEQFF
-,TRBJ1-4,-,TRBV7-9,TGTGCCAGCACCATAACTAATGAAAAACTGTTTTTT,CASTITNEKLFF
TRBD2,TRBJ2-7,-,TRBV5-1,TGCGCCAGCAGCCCGGGAGGGGGAGATAAGCAGTACTTC,CASSPGGGDKQYF
-,TRBJ2-3,-,TRBV12-5,TGTGCTAGTGGTTTCAGTCGTCGGCAGGGGAGCACAGATACGCAGTATTTT,CASGFSRRQGSTDTQYF
TRBD2,TRBJ2-7,-,TRBV4-2,TGTGCCAGCAGCCTCGGGGGGATTTCCTACGAGCAGTACTTC,CASSLGGISYEQYF
-,TRBJ1-5,-,TRBV29-1,TGCAGCGTGTCCGAGGGGGTCGGGCAGCCCCAGCATTTT,CSVSEGVGQPQHF
-,TRBJ1-1,-,TRBV4-1,TGCGCCAGCAGCCTCAGGGGAGACACTGAAGCTTTCTTT,CASSLRGDTEAFF
TRBD1,TRBJ2-7,-,TRBV6-1,TGTGCCAGCAGTGATTTGGGACAGGGTGGGGAGCAGTACTTC,CASSDLGQGGEQYF
TRBD1,TRBJ1-2,-,TRBV27,TGTGCCAGCAGTTCTCTCCGGACAGGGATGTATGGCTACACCTTC,CASSSLRTGMYGYTF
TRBD1,TRBJ1-4,-,TRBV5-3,TGTGCCAGAAGCTTGATAGGGAACCCGGGACAGAGACCAACTAATGAAAAACTGTTTTTT,CARSLIGNPGQRPTNEKLFF
-,TRBJ1-2,few,TRBV9,TGTGCCAGCAGCGTATCGGGGGAGGGAGGCTATGGCTACACCTTC,CASSVSGEGGYGYTF
TRBD2,TRBJ2-1,few,TRBV2,TGTGCCAGCAGACCGCAAAGGGGAGGGTCGGAGTTCTTC,CASRPQRGGSEFF